These 18 T cell receptor beta chains came from one sample sequenced in a study of T cells in Graves' hyperthyroidism and ophthalmopathy. The source material, RNA transcripts, was used to amplify TCR beta CDR3 regions. In the first-round RT-PCR of the TCR CDR3, the HTBI primer set was used. TCRdb ran MiXCR on the multiplex PCR reads and lists one entry per CDR3 protein. The sample yields about 610,000 distinct CDR3 sequences, roughly 15% seen once. The sequencing sample was made of blood. The receptors come from a woman aged 35 to 49 with Graves' ophthalmopathy.

This clonotype was found many times. The chain joins TRBV28 to TRBJ2-4; D is unresolved. Germline assignment: CDR1 MDHEN and CDR2 SYDVKM. Deletions cut 5 bases from V and 1 base from J, with 9 bases between. The CDR3 consists of 14 residues. DNA for the CDR3: TGTGCCAGCAGTATCCAAGGGGCCAAAAACATTCAGTACTTC. This translates into CASSIQGAKNIQYF.

This clonotype came up many times. This chain connects TRBV6-1 to TRBJ1-2; a weak D match, TRBD1 (6 bases). Germline CDR1 reads MNHNS; CDR2 reads SASEGT. Deletions cut 6 bases from V and 8 bases from J, with 16 bases between. The CDR3 has 13 residues. CDR3 amino acids: CASSGETGQGYTF. CDR3 DNA: TGTGCCAGCAGCGGCGAGACAGGACAGGGCTACACCTTC.

This clonotype appeared many times. The chain links TRBV20-1 to TRBJ2-7, with 10 bases identical to TRBD1. J lost 4 bases, V lost 3 bases, and 9 bases had no gene match. Germline values: CDR1 DFQATT, CDR2 SNEGSKA (reference sequence). CDR3 length: 15 amino acids. The CDR3 spells CSASHVGQGTYEQYF. The DNA for the CDR3 is TGCAGTGCTAGCCACGTGGGACAGGGGACATACGAGCAGTACTTC.

The chain links TRBV5-1 to TRBJ1-1, with D unresolved. V lost 1 base and J 11 bases, leaving 15 bases between the germline ends. This CDR3 is 13 amino acids long. Germline V lookup: CDR1 SGHRS, CDR2 YFSETQ. The CDR3 nucleotides read TGCGCCAGCAGCTTGTCGAGTTCATCCCACGCTTTCTTT. It specifies CASSLSSSSHAFF.

In its sample, this clonotype was seen a few times. The chain joins TRBV19 to TRBJ2-1; possibly TRBD1 or TRBD2 for D (5 bases each). The CDR3 runs to 13 residues. The germline V gene encodes CDR1 LNHDA and CDR2 SQIVND (reference sequence). V lost 7 bases and J lost 8, with 15 bases in between. As DNA, the CDR3 is TGTGCCAGTAATGGGGCTAGCAAGGATGAGCAGTTCTTC. It translates to CASNGASKDEQFF.

The chain combines TRBV27 with TRBJ2-3; tentative D call: TRBD2 (5 bases). The CDR3 has 13 amino acids. The V and J ends lost 6 bases and 3 bases respectively, with 10 bases between them. The germline V gene has CDR1 MNHEY and CDR2 SMNVEV (reference sequence). The CDR3 DNA is TGTGCCAGCAGGCGGACTTTTACAGATACGCAGTATTTT. Its protein product is CASRRTFTDTQYF.

This clonotype has only a few counts. V and J are TRBV4-1 and TRBJ2-7; 12 nucleotides match TRBD2. Trimming cost V 4 bases and J 2 bases; bases outside gene matches: 18. This CDR3 has 20 amino acids. CDR1 and CDR2 from the germline V gene are MGHRA and YSYEKL. The DNA of the CDR3 is TGCGCCAGCAGCCCCAGGGCGGGGGCCGTGACTAGCGGGAGTACCTACGAGCAGTACTTC. Translating gives CASSPRAGAVTSGSTYEQYF.

This clonotype was detected only a few times. The chain is built from TRBV27 and TRBJ2-1; D not resolved. Trimming removed 6 bases at V and 10 bases at J, with 19 bases between. Germline values: CDR1 MNHEY, CDR2 SMNVEV (reference sequence). CDR3 size: 14 residues. The CDR3 protein is CASSPRTPIGEQFF. The CDR3, as DNA: TGTGCCAGCAGCCCCCGGACCCCAATCGGGGAGCAGTTCTTC.

The table lists this clonotype with many counts. This chain connects TRBV3-1 to TRBJ2-3, with D perhaps given as TRBD1 or TRBD2 (5 bases each). Deletions cut 0 bases from V and 2 bases from J, with 9 bases between. CDR3 size: 15 residues. Germline-derived CDR1 and CDR2 are LGHDT and YNNKEL (reference sequence). In DNA, the CDR3 is TGTGCCAGCAGCCAAGAGGGGACCTTCACAGATACGCAGTATTTT. Encoded protein: CASSQEGTFTDTQYF.

This clonotype was seen ten or more times. The rearrangement links TRBV27 to TRBJ2-5; D is unresolved. Between the trimmed V and J ends, which lost 7 bases and 4 bases, there was a span of 4 bases. CDR1 MNHEY and CDR2 SMNVEV come from the germline V gene (reference sequence). The CDR3 has 10 amino acids. Written as DNA, the CDR3 is TGTGCCAGCACAATAGAGACCCAGTACTTC. Its protein product is CASTIETQYF.

This clonotype was seen only a few times. The V call is TRBV3-1, the J call TRBJ2-7; D possibly corresponds to TRBD2 (5 bases). The germline gives CDR1 LGHDT, CDR2 YNNKEL (reference sequence). CDR3 size: 15 residues. Deletions cut 0 bases from V and 7 bases from J, with 16 bases between. The CDR3 region has the DNA TGTGCCAGCAGCCAAGATCCGGGGAGCGCGCCAGAGCAGTACTTC. This translates into CASSQDPGSAPEQYF.

The rearrangement joins TRBV9 to TRBJ1-2; 8 nucleotides agree with TRBD1. Germline-derived CDR1 and CDR2 are SGDLS and YYNGEE. The V gene end was trimmed by 1 base and the J gene end by 5 bases; junction bases not matched to a gene: 4. This CDR3 is built from 14 residues. DNA of the CDR3: TGTGCCAGCAGCGTAACAGGGGGAGGATATGGCTACACCTTC. It codes for CASSVTGGGYGYTF.

This clonotype was detected many times. The V gene is TRBV20-1, the J gene TRBJ1-2; TRBD1 might be the D (5 bases). This CDR3 comprises 12 residues. Looked up from germline, CDR1 is DFQATT and CDR2 is SNEGSKA (reference sequence). V lost 0 bases, J lost 10 bases, and 12 bases lay in between. CDR3 loop: CSARDVGVVYTF. The CDR3 DNA reads as TGCAGTGCTAGAGATGTGGGGGTTGTCTACACCTTC.

This chain's CDR3 is CSAGGVSSQNTGELFF. The DNA for the CDR3 is TGCAGTGCTGGAGGGGTCTCGAGCCAGAACACCGGGGAGCTGTTTTTT. The chain recombines TRBV20-1 with TRBJ2-2, with a tentative D call TRBD2 (6 bases). Trimming cost V 5 bases and J 1 base, with 17 bases left between them. The CDR3 totals 16 residues. Germline V CDR1 and CDR2: DFQATT, SNEGSKA (reference sequence).

In its sample, this clonotype was seen many times. The chain links TRBV30 to TRBJ2-4; D is unclear. The germline V gene encodes CDR1 GTSNPN and CDR2 SVGIG (reference sequence). Trimming took off 1 base at V and 5 bases at J, with 12 bases between the two ends. The CDR3 has 14 amino acids. CDR3 residues: CAWSGFTVQNIQYF. The CDR3 DNA reads as TGTGCCTGGAGTGGGTTTACCGTCCAAAACATTCAGTACTTC.

The table lists this clonotype with a few counts. The rearrangement uses TRBV4-1 and TRBJ2-3, with 10 bases lining up with TRBD1. There are 16 residues in the CDR3. The trim removed 5 bases at V and 4 bases at J, leaving 9 bases unmatched. In germline, CDR1 is MGHRA, CDR2 YSYEKL. The CDR3 region is CASSFLGTGVPDTQYF. The CDR3 DNA is TGCGCCAGCAGCTTTTTGGGGACAGGGGTTCCAGATACGCAGTATTTT.

This clonotype turned up a few times. The V call is TRBV6-1, the J call TRBJ2-2; tentatively, D is TRBD2 (6 bases). Germline V gene data show CDR1 as MNHNS and CDR2 as SASEGT. The CDR3 is 13 amino acids. Trimming left V 9 bases short and J 0 bases short, with 8 bases between. In nucleotides, the CDR3 is TGTGCCAGTAGCGGAACGAACACCGGGGAGCTGTTTTTT. Its protein product is CASSGTNTGELFF.

This clonotype was found many times. The chain uses TRBV20-1 and TRBJ2-3, with 7 bases aligning to TRBD2. Trimming removed 6 bases from V and 1 base from J; junction bases left unmatched: 7. Germline V gene sequence: CDR1 DFQATT, CDR2 SNEGSKA (reference sequence). The CDR3 is 14 amino acids. The CDR3 loop is CSAVTSAGTDTQYF. CDR3 sequence (DNA): TGCAGTGCAGTTACTAGCGCAGGCACAGATACGCAGTATTTT.